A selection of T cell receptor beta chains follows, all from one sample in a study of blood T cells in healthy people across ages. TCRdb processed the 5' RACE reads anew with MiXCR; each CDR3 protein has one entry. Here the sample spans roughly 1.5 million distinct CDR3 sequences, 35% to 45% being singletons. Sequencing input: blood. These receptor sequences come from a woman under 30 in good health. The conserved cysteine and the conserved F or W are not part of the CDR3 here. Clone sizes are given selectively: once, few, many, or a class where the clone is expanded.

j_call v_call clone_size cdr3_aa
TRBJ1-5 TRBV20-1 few SALGDISNQPQH
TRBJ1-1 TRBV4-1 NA ASSQGTPGQGNTEAF
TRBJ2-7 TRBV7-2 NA ASSLDRVVDEQY
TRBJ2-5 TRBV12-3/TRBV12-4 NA ASSHWDSTQETQY
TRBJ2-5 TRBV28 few ASSLSLDRGLMTQY
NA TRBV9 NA ASSEGVSGTYNEQY
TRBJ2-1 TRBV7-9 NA ASSLTLTVYNEQF
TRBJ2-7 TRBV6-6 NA ASSPLGPPYEQY
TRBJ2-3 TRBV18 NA ASSPGTGAADTQY
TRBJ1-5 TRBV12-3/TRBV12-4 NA ASTSRQINQPQH
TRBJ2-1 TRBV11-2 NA ASSLARGWETQF
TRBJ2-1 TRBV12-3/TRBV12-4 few AIPDRYNEQF
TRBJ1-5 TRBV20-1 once SARLAGGEEQPQH
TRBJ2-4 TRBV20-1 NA SARDAGSSYGQY
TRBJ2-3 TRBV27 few ASRNSGGIPDTQY
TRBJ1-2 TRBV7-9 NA ASSGLDGSHYGYT
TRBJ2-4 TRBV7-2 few ASSSTGTIGEQY
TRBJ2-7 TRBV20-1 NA SARGERELNEQY
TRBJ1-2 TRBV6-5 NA ASRTGTETKST
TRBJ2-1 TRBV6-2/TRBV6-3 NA ASSYGGGNEQF
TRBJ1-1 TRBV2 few ASTREGGAF
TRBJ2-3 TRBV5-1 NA ASSLGGRVRDSQY
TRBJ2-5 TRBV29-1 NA SVSPPGLAGAILQETQY
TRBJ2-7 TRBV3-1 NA ASSQVSGGEEAQY
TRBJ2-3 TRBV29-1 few SVRAGAFPDTQY
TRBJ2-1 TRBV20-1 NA SAPTGWLEDNEQF
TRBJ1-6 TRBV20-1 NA SARDPRVGILDSPLH
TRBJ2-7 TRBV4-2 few ASSQPGRDRYEQY
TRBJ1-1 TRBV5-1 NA ASSLIRGPTKAF
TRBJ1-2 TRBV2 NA ASSERGHTNYGYT
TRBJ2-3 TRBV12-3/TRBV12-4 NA ASSRLSTSTDTQY
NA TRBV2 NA ASKPDSPGDEQY
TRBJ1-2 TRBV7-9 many ASSLGGGTYGYT
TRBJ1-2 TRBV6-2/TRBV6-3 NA ASSHLTGDYGYT
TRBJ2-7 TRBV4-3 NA ASSQDSSESSYEQY
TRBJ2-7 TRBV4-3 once ASRHAGPTSGSWYEQY
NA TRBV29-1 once SAIYTGSHEQY
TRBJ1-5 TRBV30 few AWNPARNQPQH
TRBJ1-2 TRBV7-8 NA ASAGFNGYT
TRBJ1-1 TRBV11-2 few ASSDGVTGPVNTEAF
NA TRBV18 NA ASSPQGTEKSGQETQY
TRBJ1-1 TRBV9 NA ASSVEGGLRTSEAF
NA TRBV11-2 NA ASSFWTGVSHEQY
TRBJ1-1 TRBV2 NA ASISGAEAF
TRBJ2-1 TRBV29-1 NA SVPGNYNEQF